There are many counts of the clone carrying this T cell receptor (beta chain). CDR3 size: 13 residues. Trimming removed 7 bases from V and 2 bases from J, with 12 bases in between. CDR1 is SQVTM and CDR2 is ANQGSEA in the germline V gene. The record originates from a study of molecular identifiers for immune sequencing clone quantification. In the study overall: Within a replicate experiment, RNA obtained from either about 21,000 or 97,000 naive CD8 cells was divided into five aliquots, and four of those aliquots were then sequenced.

TCRdb re-called the PCR reads through MiXCR, storing one row per CDR3 protein. The table records some 100,000 distinct CDR3 sequences, around a third of them present only once. This TCR was sampled from a human donor in good health. Some libraries in this study had Jurkat cell RNA spiked in. The sequenced sample was naive CD8+ T cells from blood, with Jurkat cell RNA spiked in. Stated subset: FACS-sorted CD8+CD4-CCR7+CD45RA+ naive T cells. This chain joins TRBV29-1 and TRBJ2-1, with D hard to call. This chain's CDR3 is CSAQLSTYNEQFF. As DNA, the CDR3 is TGCAGCGCCCAACTATCGACCTACAATGAGCAGTTCTTC.